The 11 T cell receptor beta chains presented below share a single source sample, sequenced in a study of cytomegalovirus exposure and HLA in healthy donors. Method: immunoSEQ multiplex PCR; TCRdb's copy keeps in-frame clones and lacks some. The repertoire consists of around 300,000 clones, with approximately 90% occurring once and the leading ten covering roughly 1%. Sequencing used PBMCs. All receptors derive from a woman aged 18-29 years in good health and CMV-seronegative.

V gene TRBV19 combines with J gene TRBJ1-5; D is unclear. The CDR3 is made up of 12 amino acids. V lost 3 bases, J lost 9 bases, and 9 bases lay in between. Germline V CDR1 and CDR2: LNHDA, SQIVND (reference sequence). CDR3 region: CASSISVWPQHF. DNA for the CDR3: TGTGCCAGTAGTATTTCTGTATGGCCCCAGCATTTT.

This clone has a single count. The chain links TRBV28 to TRBJ2-7; tentatively, D is TRBD2 (5 bases). Germline V gene sequence: CDR1 MDHEN, CDR2 SYDVKM. The CDR3 is 15 amino acids. The V and J ends lost 6 bases and 0 bases respectively, with 15 bases between them. The CDR3 bases are TGTGCCAGCAGCGCCCATAGCGCGAGCTCCTACGAGCAGTACTTC. Its protein product is CASSAHSASSYEQYF.

The V and J genes are TRBV12-5 and TRBJ1-1; tentatively, D is TRBD1 (5 bases). V was trimmed by 5 bases and J by 0 bases, leaving 16 bases between them. Germline assignment: CDR1 LGHNT and CDR2 FRNRAP. The CDR3 length is 16 residues. CDR3 in DNA: TGTGCTAGTGGTCAACCTACGGGGGGTGTGAACACTGAAGCTTTCTTT. Translating it yields CASGQPTGGVNTEAFF.

The CDR3, as DNA: TGTGCCAGCAGCTTGGACATACCCCTTGTGTGGACCTTC. It translates to CASSLDIPLVWTF. The rearrangement uses TRBV5-4 and TRBJ1-2, with D unresolved. CDR1 and CDR2 from the germline V gene are SGHNT and YYREEE (reference sequence). This CDR3 region has 13 residues. Trimming left V 0 bases short and J 14 bases short, with 17 bases between. Based on the CDR3 plus reference TRBV5-4 and TRBJ1-2, the full variable domain is ETGVTQSPTHLIKTRGQQVTLRCSSQSGHNTVSWYQQALGQGPQFIFQYYREEENGRGNFPPRFSGLQFPNYSSELNVNALELDDSALYLCASSLDIPLVWTFGSGTRLTVV.

The rearrangement joins TRBV7-3 to TRBJ2-7, with TRBD2 matching 7 bases. The CDR3 length is 13 residues. V was clipped by 5 bases and J by 7 bases; unmatched bases: 8. The V gene's germline CDR1 is SGHTA and CDR2 FQGTGA. DNA for the CDR3: TGTGCCAGCAGCCCCCATAACGGGGGGGAGCAGTACTTC. Translating gives CASSPHNGGEQYF.

This sequence joins TRBV6-4 and TRBJ1-1; D gene ambiguous. The V gene lost 6 bases and the J gene lost 0 bases, with 8 bases spanning the gap. Germline-derived CDR1 and CDR2 are MRHNA and SNTAGT. This CDR3 is 13 amino acids long. CDR3 residues: CASRQYLNTEAFF. The CDR3 nucleotides read TGTGCCAGCAGACAGTACTTGAACACTGAAGCTTTCTTT.

J is TRBJ1-1 and V is TRBV5-4; 7 nucleotides match TRBD1. The CDR3 length is 14 residues. Germline assignment: CDR1 SGHNT and CDR2 YYREEE (reference sequence). V was clipped by 10 bases and J by 5 bases; unmatched bases: 14. The CDR3 here is CAGGDRRGVTEAFF. The CDR3 DNA reads TGTGCCGGTGGGGACAGACGCGGGGTAACTGAAGCTTTCTTT.

The V call is TRBV30, the J call TRBJ1-2, with 11 bases lining up with TRBD1. The germline CDR1 and CDR2 sequences are GTSNPN and SVGIG (reference sequence). CDR3 length: 15 residues. Trimming cost V 3 bases and J 2 bases; bases outside gene matches: 5. The CDR3 DNA is TGTGCCTGGAGGGTACGGGACAGGGGGAACTATGGCTACACCTTC. This codes for CAWRVRDRGNYGYTF.

The chain combines TRBV7-6 with TRBJ1-6; 7 positions match TRBD1. The CDR3 sequence is 15 residues long. Germline CDR1 SGHVS, CDR2 FNYEAQ. Trimming removed 4 bases from V and 9 bases from J; junction bases left unmatched: 9. This CDR3 reads CASSSSGTDGSPLHF. In DNA, the CDR3 is TGTGCCAGCAGCTCCTCCGGGACAGACGGTTCACCCCTCCACTTT.

The V call is TRBV28, the J call TRBJ1-6, with D perhaps TRBD1 (6 bases). CDR1 and CDR2 (germline): MDHEN, SYDVKM. V shed 7 bases and J shed 9 bases, with 19 bases lying between them. The CDR3 contains 15 residues. The CDR3 DNA is TGTGCCAGCACCAACGGCGGGGGCGCGGGTTCACCCCTCCACTTT. Translating it yields CASTNGGGAGSPLHF.

The V and J genes are TRBV2 and TRBJ2-7, with no clear D. V lost 11 bases, J lost 6 bases, and 11 bases lay in between. Germline assignment: CDR1 SNHLY and CDR2 FYNNEI. This CDR3 is built from 10 residues. CDR3 loop: CAHSPVEQYF. CDR3 in DNA: TGTGCCCACTCTCCCGTCGAGCAGTACTTC.